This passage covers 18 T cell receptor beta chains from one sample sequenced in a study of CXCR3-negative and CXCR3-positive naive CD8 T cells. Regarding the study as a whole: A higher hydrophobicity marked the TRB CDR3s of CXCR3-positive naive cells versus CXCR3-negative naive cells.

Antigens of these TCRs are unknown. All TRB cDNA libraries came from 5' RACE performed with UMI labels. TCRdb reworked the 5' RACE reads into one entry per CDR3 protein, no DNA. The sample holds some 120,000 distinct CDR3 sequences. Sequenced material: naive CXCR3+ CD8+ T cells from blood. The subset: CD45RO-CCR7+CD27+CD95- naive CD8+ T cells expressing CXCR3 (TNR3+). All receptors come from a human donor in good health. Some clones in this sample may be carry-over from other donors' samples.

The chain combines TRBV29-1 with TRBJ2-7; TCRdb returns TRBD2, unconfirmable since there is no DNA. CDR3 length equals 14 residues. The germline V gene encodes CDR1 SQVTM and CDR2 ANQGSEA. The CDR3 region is CSVESSGESYEQYF.

CDR3 protein: CASSSLGQGADEQFF. The chain combines TRBV5-1 with TRBJ2-1; TCRdb names TRBD1, which stays unverified in the absence of DNA. Germline V gene data show CDR1 as SGHRS and CDR2 as YFSETQ. The CDR3 loop spans 15 amino acids.

CDR3 residues: CASCQWGGAQPQHF. The chain uses TRBV28 and TRBJ1-5; with no DNA, the TCRdb D assignment of TRBD1 cannot be verified. This CDR3 has 14 residues. Germline CDR1 reads MDHEN; CDR2 reads SYDVKM.

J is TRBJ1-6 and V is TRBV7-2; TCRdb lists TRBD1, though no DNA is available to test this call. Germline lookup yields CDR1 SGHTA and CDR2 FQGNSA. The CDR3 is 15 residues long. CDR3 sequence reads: CASSWTGGDNSPLHF. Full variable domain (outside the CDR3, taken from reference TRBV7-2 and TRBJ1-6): GAGVSQSPSNKVTEKGKDVELRCDPISGHTALYWYRQSLGQGLEFLIYFQGNSAPDKSGLPSDRFSAERTGGSVSTLTIQRTQQEDSAVYLCASSWTGGDNSPLHFGNGTRLTVT.

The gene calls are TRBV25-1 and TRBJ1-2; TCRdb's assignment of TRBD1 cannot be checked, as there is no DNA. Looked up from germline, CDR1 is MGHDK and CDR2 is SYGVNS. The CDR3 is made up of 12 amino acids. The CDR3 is CATDQGSDGYTF.

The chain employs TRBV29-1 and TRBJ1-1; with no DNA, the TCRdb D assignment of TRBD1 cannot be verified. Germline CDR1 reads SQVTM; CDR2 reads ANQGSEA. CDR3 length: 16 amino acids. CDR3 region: CSVEGGTRGMNTEAFF. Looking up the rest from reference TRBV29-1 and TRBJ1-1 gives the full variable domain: SAVISQKPSRDICQRGTSLTIQCQVDSQVTMMFWYRQQPGQSLTLIATANQGSEATYESGFVIDKFPISRPNLTFSTLTVSNMSPEDSSIYLCSVEGGTRGMNTEAFFGQGTRLTVV.

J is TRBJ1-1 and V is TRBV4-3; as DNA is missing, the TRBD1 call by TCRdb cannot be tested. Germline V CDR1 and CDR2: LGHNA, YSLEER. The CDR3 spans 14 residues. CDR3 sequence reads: CASSHRTGEAEAFF.

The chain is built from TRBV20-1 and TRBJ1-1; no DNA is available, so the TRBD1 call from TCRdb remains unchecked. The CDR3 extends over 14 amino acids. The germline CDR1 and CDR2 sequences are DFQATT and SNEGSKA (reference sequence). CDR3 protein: CSATHSWGGTEAFF.

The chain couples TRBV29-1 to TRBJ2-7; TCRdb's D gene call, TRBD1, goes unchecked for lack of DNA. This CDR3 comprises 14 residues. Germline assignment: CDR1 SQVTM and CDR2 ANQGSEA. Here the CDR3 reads CSVENRGEGYEQYF.

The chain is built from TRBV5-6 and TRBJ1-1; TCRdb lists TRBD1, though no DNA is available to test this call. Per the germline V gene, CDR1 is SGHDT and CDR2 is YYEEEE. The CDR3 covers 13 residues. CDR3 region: CASSGGGAPEAFF.

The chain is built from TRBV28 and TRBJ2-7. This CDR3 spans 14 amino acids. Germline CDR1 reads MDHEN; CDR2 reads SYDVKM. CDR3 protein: CASSLFGESYEQYF.

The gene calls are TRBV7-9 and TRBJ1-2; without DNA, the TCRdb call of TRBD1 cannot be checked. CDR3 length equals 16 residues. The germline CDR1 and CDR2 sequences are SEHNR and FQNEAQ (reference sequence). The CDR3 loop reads CASSLITGGGGYGYTF.

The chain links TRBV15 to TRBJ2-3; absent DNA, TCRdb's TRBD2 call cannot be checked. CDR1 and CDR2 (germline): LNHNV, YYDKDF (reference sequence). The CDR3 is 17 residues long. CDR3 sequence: CATSRQVAGGPTDTQYF.

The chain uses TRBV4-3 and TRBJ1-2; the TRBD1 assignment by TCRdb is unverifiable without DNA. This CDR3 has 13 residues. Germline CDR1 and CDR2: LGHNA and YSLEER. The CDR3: CASSHLDSYGYTF.

This chain's CDR3 is CASSEGELGYYEQYF. V gene TRBV10-1 combines with J gene TRBJ2-7. The germline V gene encodes CDR1 WNHNN and CDR2 SYGVQD (reference sequence). The CDR3 has 15 residues.

The chain's CDR3 is CAWSLGSYNEQFF. The rearrangement links TRBV30 to TRBJ2-1. The germline V gene has CDR1 GTSNPN and CDR2 SVGIG (reference sequence). This CDR3 is built from 13 residues.

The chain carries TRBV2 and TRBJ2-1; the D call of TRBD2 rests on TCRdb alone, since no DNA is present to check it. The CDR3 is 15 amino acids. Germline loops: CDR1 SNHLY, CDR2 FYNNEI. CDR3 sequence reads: CASSETSGTYNEQFF.

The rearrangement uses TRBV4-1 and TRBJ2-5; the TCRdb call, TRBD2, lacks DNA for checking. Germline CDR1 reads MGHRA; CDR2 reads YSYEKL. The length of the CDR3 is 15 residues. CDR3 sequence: CASSPRERGEETQYF.